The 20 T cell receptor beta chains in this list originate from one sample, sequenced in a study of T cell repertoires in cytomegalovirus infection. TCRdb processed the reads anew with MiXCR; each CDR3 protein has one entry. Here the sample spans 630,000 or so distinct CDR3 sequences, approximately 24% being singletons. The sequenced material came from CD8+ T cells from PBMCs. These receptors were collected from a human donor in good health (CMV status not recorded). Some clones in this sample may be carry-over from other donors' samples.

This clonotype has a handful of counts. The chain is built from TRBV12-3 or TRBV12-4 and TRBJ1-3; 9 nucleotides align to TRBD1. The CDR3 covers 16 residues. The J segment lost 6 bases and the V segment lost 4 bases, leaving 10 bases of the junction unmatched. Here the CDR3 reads CASSSGTGRKANTIYF. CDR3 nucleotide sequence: TGTGCCAGCAGTTCTGGGACAGGGCGTAAGGCAAACACCATATATTTT.

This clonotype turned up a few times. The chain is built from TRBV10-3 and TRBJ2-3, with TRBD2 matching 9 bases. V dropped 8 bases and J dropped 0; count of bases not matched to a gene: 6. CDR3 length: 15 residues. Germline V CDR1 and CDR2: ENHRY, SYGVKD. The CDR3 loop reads CAIGSSGISTDTQYF. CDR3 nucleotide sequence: TGTGCCATCGGATCTAGCGGGATTAGCACAGATACGCAGTATTTT.

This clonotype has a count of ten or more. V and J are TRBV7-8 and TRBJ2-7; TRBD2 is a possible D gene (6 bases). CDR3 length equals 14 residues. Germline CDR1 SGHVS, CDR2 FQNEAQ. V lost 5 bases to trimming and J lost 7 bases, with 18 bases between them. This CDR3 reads CASSQRGDPKEQYF. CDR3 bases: TGTGCCAGCAGCCAGCGCGGGGACCCCAAGGAGCAGTACTTC.

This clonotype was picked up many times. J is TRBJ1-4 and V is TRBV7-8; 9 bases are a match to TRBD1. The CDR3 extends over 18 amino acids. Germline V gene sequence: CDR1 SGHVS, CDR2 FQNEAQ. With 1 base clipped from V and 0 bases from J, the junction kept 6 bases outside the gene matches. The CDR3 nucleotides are TGTGCCAGCAGCTTAGTTGCCGGGACAGGGACAACTAATGAAAAACTGTTTTTT. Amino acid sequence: CASSLVAGTGTTNEKLFF.

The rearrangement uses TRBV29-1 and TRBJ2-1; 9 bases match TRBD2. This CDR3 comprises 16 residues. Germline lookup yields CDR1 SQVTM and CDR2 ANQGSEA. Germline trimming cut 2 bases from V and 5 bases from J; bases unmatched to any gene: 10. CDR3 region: CSVEPSGVRIDNEQFF. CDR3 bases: TGCAGCGTTGAACCTAGCGGGGTACGAATAGACAATGAGCAGTTCTTC.

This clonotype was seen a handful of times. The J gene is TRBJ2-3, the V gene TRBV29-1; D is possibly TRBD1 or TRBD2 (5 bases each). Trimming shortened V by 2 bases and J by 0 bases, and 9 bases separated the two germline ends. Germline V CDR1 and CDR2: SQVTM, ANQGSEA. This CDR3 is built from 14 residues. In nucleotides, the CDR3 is TGCAGCGTTGAATGGGGGTCTAGCACAGATACGCAGTATTTT. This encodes CSVEWGSSTDTQYF.

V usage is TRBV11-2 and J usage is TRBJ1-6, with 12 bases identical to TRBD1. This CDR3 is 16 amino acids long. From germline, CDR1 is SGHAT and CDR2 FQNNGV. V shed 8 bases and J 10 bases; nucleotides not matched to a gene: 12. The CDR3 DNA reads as TGTGCCAGCGGGGCCTGGGACAGGGGGCAGGGATCACCCCTCCACTTT. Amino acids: CASGAWDRGQGSPLHF.

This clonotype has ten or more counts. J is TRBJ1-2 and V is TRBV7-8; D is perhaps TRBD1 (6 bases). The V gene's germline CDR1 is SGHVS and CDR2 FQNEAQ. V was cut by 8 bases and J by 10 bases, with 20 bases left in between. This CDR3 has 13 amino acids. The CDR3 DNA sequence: TGTGCCAGCGGGACCGGGACAAGGGTGGACTACACCTTC. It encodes CASGTGTRVDYTF. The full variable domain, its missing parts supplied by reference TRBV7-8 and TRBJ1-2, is GAGVSQSPRYKVAKRGQDVALRCDPISGHVSLFWYQQALGQGPEFLTYFQNEAQLDKSGLPSDRFFAERPEGSVSTLKIQRTQQEDSAVYLCASGTGTRVDYTFGSGTRLTVV.

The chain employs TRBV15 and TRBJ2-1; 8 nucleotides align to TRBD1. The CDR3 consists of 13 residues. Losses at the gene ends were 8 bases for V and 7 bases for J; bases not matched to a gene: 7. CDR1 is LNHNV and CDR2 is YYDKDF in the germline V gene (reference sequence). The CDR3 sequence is CATPGTGVNEQFF. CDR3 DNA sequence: TGTGCCACCCCCGGGACAGGAGTAAATGAGCAGTTCTTC. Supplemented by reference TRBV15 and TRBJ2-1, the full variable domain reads DAMVIQNPRYQVTQFGKPVTLSCSQTLNHNVMYWYQQKSSQAPKLLFHYYDKDFNNEADTPDNFQSRRPNTSFCFLDIRSPGLGDTAMYLCATPGTGVNEQFFGPGTRLTVL.

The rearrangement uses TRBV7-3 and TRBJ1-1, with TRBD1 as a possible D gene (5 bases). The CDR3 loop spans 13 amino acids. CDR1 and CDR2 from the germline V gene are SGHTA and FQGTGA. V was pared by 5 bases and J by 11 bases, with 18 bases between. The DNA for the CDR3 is TGTGCCAGCAGCCCGCAGGGCGGTACCGGGGCTTTCTTT. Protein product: CASSPQGGTGAFF.

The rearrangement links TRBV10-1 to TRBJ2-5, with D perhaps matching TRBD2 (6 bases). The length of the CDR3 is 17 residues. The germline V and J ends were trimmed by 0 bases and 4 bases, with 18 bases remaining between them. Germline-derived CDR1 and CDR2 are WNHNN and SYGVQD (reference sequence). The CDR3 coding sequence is TGCGCCAGCAGTGAGTCCTGGACGGGGGTGAGAGGAGAGACCCAGTACTTC. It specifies CASSESWTGVRGETQYF.

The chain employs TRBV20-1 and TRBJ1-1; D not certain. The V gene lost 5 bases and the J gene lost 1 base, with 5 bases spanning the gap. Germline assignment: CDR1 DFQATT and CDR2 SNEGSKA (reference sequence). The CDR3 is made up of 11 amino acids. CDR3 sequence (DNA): TGCAGTGCTCAGCCGAACACTGAAGCTTTCTTT. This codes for CSAQPNTEAFF.

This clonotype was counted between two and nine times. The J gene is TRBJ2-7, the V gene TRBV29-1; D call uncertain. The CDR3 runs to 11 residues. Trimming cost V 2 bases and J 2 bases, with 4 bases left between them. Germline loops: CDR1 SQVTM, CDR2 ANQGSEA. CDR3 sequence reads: CSVENPYEQYV. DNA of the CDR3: TGCAGCGTTGAAAACCCCTACGAGCAGTACGTC.

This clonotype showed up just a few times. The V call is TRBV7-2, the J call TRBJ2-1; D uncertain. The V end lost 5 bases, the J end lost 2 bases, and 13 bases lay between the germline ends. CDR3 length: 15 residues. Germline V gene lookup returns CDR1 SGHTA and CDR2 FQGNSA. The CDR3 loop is CASSRLLGPYNEQFF. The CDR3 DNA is TGTGCCAGCAGCCGTTTGCTAGGGCCCTACAATGAGCAGTTCTTC.

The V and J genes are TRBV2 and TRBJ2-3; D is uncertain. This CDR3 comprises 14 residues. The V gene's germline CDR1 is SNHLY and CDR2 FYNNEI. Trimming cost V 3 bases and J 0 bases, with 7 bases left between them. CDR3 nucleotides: TGTGCCAGCAGTGACAGCTCTAGCACAGATACGCAGTATTTT. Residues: CASSDSSSTDTQYF. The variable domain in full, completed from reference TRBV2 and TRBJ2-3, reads EPEVTQTPSHQVTQMGQEVILRCVPISNHLYFYWYRQILGQKVEFLVSFYNNEISEKSEIFDDQFSVERPDGSNFTLKIRSTKLEDSAMYFCASSDSSSTDTQYFGPGTRLTVL.

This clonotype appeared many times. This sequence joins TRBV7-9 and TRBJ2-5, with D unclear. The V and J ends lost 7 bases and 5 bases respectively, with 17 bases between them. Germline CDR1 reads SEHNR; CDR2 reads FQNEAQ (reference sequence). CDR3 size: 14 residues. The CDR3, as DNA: TGTGCCAGCAACTCTAACCCGGGCCCGGAGACCCAGTACTTC. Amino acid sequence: CASNSNPGPETQYF. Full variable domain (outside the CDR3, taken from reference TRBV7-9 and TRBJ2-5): DTGVSQNPRHKITKRGQNVTFRCDPISEHNRLYWYRQTLGQGPEFLTYFQNEAQLEKSRLLSDRFSAERPKGSFSTLEIQRTEQGDSAMYLCASNSNPGPETQYFGPGTRLLVL.

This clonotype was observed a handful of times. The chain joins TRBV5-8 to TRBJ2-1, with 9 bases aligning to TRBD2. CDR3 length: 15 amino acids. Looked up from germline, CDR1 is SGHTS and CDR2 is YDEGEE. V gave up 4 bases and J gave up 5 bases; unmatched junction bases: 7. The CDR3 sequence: CASSSWTSADNEQFF. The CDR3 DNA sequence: TGTGCCAGCAGCAGCTGGACTAGCGCTGACAATGAGCAGTTCTTC.

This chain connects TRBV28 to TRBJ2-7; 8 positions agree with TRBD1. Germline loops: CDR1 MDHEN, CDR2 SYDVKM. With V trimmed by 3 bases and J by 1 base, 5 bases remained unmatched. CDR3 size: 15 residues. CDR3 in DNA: TGTGCCAGCAGTTTCTCCGGGACAGGTTCCTACGAGCAGTACGTC. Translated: CASSFSGTGSYEQYV.

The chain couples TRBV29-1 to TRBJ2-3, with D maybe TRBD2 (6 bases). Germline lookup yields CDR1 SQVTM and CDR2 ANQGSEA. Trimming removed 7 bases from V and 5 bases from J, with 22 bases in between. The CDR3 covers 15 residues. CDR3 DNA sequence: TGCAGCGCCGCCGGGACTCAAAGGAACGAAGATACGCAGTATTTT. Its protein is CSAAGTQRNEDTQYF.

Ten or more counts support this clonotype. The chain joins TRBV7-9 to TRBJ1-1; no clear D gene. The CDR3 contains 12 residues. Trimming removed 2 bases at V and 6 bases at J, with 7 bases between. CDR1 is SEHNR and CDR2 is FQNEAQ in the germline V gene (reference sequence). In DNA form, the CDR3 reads TGTGCCAGCAGCTTAAGCAGTGCTGAAGCTTTCTTT. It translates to CASSLSSAEAFF.